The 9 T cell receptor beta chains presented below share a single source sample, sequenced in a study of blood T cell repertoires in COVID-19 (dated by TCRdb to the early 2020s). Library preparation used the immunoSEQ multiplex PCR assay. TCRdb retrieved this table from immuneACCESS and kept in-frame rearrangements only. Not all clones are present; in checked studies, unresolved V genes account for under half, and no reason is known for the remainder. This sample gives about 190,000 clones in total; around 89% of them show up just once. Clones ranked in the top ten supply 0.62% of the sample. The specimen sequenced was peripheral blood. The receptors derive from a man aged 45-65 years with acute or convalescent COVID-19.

CDR3 bases: TGTGCCAGCAGCCTACCGGACAGGAACTATGGCTACACCTTC. Translating it yields CASSLPDRNYGYTF. The chain is built from TRBV5-6 and TRBJ1-2; 7 bases align to TRBD1. J gave up 2 bases and V 4 bases, and 5 bases lay outside the gene matches. Germline CDR1 and CDR2: SGHDT and YYEEEE. The CDR3 is made up of 14 amino acids.

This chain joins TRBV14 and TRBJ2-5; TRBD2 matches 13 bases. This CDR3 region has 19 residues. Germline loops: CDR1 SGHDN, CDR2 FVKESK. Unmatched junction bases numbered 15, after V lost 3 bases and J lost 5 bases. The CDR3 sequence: CASSHLPKGLAGVAETQYF. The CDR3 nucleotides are TGTGCCAGCAGCCACCTACCGAAAGGACTAGCGGGAGTCGCGGAGACCCAGTACTTC.

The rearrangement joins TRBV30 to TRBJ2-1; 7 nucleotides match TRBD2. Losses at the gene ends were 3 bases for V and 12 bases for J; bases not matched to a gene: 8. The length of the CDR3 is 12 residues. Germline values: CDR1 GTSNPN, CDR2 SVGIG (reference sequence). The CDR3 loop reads CAWSPQLARQFF. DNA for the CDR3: TGTGCCTGGAGCCCTCAACTAGCGAGGCAGTTCTTC.

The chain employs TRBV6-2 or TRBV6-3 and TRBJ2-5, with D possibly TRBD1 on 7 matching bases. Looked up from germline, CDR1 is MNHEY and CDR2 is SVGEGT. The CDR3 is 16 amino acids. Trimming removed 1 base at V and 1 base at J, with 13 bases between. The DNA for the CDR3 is TGTGCCAGCAGTTACTTGCGGGACAGCCTCCAAGAGACCCAGTACTTC. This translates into CASSYLRDSLQETQYF.

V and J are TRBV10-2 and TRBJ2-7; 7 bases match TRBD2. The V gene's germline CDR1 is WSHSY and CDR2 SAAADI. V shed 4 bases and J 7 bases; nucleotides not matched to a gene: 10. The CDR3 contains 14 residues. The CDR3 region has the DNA TGCGCCAGCAGTGCCAGCCGGGGGGAAGGAGAGCAGTACTTC. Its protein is CASSASRGEGEQYF.

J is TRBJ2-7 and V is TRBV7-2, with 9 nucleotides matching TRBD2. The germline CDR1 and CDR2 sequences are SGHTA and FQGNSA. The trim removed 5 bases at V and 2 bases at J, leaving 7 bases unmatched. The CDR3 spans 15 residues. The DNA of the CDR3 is TGTGCCAGCAGCGCCCTGGGACTAGCCGCCTACGAGCAGTACTTC. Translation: CASSALGLAAYEQYF.

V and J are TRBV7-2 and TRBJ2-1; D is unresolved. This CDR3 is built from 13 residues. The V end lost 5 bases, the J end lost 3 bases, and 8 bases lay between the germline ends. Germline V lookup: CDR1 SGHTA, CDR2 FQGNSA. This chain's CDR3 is CASSQAIYNEQFF. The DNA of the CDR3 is TGTGCCAGCAGCCAGGCTATCTACAATGAGCAGTTCTTC.

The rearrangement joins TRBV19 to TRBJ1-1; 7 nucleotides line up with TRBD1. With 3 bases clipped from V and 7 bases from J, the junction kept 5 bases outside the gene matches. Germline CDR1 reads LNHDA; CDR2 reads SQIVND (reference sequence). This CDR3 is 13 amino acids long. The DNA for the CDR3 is TGTGCCAGTAGTATCCACAGGGGTGGTGAAGCTTTCTTT. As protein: CASSIHRGGEAFF.

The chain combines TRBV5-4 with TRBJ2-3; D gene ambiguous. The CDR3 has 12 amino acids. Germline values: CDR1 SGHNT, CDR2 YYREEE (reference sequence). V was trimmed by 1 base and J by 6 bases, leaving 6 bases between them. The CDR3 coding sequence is TGTGCCAGCAGCTTGCGTCGGGATACGCAGTATTTT. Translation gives CASSLRRDTQYF.